Below, one T cell receptor beta chain is given with its context. The data are from a study of blood T cell repertoires in COVID-19. Study background: Samples taken during acute and convalescent COVID-19 were collected in the United States, Italy and Spain. The cDNA or gDNA used as material had been derived from T cells, B-cell-depleted T cells, or PBMCs.

Authors' data handling: Scientists estimated how many nucleated cells there were by amplifying reference gene primers. Repertoires were generated with immunoSEQ multiplex PCR, while TCRdb's copy carries only in-frame clones and drops some. V and J calls and clone size are as listed in that table; D and trimming were resolved from the DNA. The sample holds 150,000 to 200,000 clones, roughly 90% seen once. The V end lost 0 bases, the J end lost 2 bases, and 21 bases lay between the germline ends. CDR3 length: 20 residues. The germline CDR1 and CDR2 sequences are SGHTS and YDEGEE. It was during active infection that Seattle patients were enrolled and then longitudinally followed.

This receptor was identified in a man aged 30-40 years with COVID-19, enrolled during active disease. The rearrangement uses TRBV5-8 and TRBJ2-6; D is possibly TRBD1 (6 bases). Sequencing was done on a sample of peripheral blood. For the CDR3, the DNA is TGTGCCAGCAGCTTGGTCTTGACAGGTCTTTATATGGCTGGGGCCAACGTCCTGACTTTC. It specifies CASSLVLTGLYMAGANVLTF.